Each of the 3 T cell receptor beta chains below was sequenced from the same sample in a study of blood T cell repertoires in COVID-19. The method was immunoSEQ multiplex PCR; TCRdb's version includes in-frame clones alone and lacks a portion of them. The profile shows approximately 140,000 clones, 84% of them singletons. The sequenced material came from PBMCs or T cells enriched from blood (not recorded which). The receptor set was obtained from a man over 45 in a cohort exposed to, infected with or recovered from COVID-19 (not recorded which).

In DNA form, the CDR3 reads TGTGCCAGCAAGCGCACTTCGAACACTGAAGCTTTCTTT. Translation gives CASKRTSNTEAFF. The rearrangement joins TRBV6-5 to TRBJ1-1; D is ambiguous. Deletions cut 7 bases from V and 1 base from J, with 10 bases between. Germline CDR1 reads MNHEY; CDR2 reads SVGAGI. CDR3 length: 13 amino acids.

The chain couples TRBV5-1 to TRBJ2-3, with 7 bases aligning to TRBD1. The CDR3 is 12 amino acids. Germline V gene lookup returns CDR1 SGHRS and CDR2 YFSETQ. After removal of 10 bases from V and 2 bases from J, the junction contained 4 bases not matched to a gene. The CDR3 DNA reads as TGCGCCTCCGGACAGGCCACAGATACGCAGTATTTT. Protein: CASGQATDTQYF.

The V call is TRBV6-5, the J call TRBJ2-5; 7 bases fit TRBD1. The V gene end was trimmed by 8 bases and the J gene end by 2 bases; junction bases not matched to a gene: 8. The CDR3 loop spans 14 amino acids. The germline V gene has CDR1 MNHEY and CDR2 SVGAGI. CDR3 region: CASQGRTGQETQYF. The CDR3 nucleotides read TGTGCCAGCCAGGGTAGGACAGGACAAGAGACCCAGTACTTC.